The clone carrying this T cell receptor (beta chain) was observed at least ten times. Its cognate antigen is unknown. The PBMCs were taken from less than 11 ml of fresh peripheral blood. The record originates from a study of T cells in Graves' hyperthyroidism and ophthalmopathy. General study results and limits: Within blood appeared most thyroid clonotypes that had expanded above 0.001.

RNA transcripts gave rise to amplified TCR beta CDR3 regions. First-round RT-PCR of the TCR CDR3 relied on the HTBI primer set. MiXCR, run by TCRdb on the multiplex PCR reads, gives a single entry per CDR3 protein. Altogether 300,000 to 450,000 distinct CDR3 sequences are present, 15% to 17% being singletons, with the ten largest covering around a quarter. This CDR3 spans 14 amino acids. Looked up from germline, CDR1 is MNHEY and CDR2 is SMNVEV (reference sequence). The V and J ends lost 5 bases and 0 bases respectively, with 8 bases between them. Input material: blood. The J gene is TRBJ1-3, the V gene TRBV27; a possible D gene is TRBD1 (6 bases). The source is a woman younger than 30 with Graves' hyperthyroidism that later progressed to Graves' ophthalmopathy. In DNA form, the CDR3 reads TGTGCCAGCAGTCCAGGGGTCTCTGGAAACACCATATATTTT. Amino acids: CASSPGVSGNTIYF.